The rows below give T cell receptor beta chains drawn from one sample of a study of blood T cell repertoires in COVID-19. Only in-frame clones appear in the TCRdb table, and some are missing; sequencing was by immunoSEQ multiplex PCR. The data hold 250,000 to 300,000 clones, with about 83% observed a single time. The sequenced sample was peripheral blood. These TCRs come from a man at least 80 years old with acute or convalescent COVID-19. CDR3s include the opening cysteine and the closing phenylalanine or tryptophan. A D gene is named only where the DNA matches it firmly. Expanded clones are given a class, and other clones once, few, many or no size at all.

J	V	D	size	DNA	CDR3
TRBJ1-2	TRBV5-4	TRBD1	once	TGTGCCAGCAGCGGGGGGACAGGGGGCGTTTCGGTATTTGGCTACACCTTC	CASSGGTGGVSVFGYTF
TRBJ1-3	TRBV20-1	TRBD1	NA	TGCAGTGCTAGTCCCCGACAGGGCAGAAACACCATATATTTT	CSASPRQGRNTIYF
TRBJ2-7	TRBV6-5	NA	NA	TGTGCCAGCGGGGCCAGCTCCTACGAGCAGTACTTC	CASGASSYEQYF
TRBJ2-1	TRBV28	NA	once	TGTGCCACCACGACCGGGGGCTCCTACAATGAGCAGTTCTTC	CATTTGGSYNEQFF
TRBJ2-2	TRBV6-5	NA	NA	TGTGCCAGCAGTTACATGAGAAACACCGGGGAGCTGTTTTTT	CASSYMRNTGELFF
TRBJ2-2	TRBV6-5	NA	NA	TGTGCCAGCAGTTACTCGTCGGGGGTGGGCACCGGGGAGCTGTTTTTT	CASSYSSGVGTGELFF
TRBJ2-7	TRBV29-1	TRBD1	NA	TGCAGCGTTGTCCCAGGGGGTACCTACGAGCAGTACTTC	CSVVPGGTYEQYF
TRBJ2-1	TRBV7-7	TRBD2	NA	TGTGCTAGCTCCCTTCTTTTCGGGGGGGCAAATGAGCAGTTCTTC	CASSLLFGGANEQFF
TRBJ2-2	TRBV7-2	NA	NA	TGTGCCAGCAGCTCGACCCGGGGGAACACCGGGGAGCTGTTTTTT	CASSSTRGNTGELFF
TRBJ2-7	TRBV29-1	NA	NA	TGCAGCGTTACGTCCAGGGGAAGCTCCTACGAGCAGTACTTC	CSVTSRGSSYEQYF
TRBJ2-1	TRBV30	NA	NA	TGTGCCTGGAACCAGGGGACCTACAATGAGCAGTTCTTC	CAWNQGTYNEQFF
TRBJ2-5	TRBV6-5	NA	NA	TGTGCCAGCAGTTACTCGTCAGGGGTTGCAGAGACCCAGTACTTC	CASSYSSGVAETQYF
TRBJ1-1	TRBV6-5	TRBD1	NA	TGTGCCAGCAGCTCGCCGGGACAGCAGAACACTGAAGCTTTCTTT	CASSSPGQQNTEAFF
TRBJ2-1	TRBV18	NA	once	TGTGCCAGCTCACCAGGCCTCTACAATGAGCAGTTCTTC	CASSPGLYNEQFF
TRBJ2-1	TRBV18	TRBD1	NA	TGTGCCAGCTCACCCGATTTACGCGGCAGGGGGCAGCTTGAGCAGTTCTTC	CASSPDLRGRGQLEQFF
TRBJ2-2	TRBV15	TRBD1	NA	TGTGCCACCAGCATAGGACAGGGGGCGAACACCGGGGAGCTGTTTTTT	CATSIGQGANTGELFF
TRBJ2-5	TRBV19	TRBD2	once	TGTGCCAGTAGACCTAGCGGGAGGTACGTCCAAGAGACCCAGTACTTC	CASRPSGRYVQETQYF
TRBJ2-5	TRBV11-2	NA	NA	TGTGCCAGCAGCCCTGCGGCTCCTGGGGAGACCCAGTACTTC	CASSPAAPGETQYF
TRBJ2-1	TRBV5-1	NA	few	TGCGCCAGTAAGAAAACCGCGAGCTCCTACAATGAGCAGTTCTTC	CASKKTASSYNEQFF
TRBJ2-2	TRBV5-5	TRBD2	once	TGTGCCAGCAGCTTGGGACTAGCGGGGAACACCGGGGAGCTGTTTTTT	CASSLGLAGNTGELFF
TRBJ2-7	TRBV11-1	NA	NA	TGTGCCAGCAGCCCCCGGTCCTCCTACGAGCAGTACTTC	CASSPRSSYEQYF
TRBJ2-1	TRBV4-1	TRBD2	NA	TGCGCCAGCAGCCAAGATCGGGGACCGGGACTAGTTCACAATGAGCAGTTCTTC	CASSQDRGPGLVHNEQFF
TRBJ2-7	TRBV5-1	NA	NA	TGCGCCAGCAGCTCTACAGGGAGCTCCTACGAGCAGTACTTC	CASSSTGSSYEQYF
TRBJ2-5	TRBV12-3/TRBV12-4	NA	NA	TGTGCCAGCAGTTTAAGAGCGGAGACCCAGTACTTC	CASSLRAETQYF
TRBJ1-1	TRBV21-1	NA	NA	TGTGCCAGCAGCAAACCACAGAAGGACAGATTCAACACTGAAGCTTTCTTT	CASSKPQKDRFNTEAFF
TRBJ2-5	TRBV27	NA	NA	TGTGCCAGCAGTACCCGAGAGAGGGAGACCCAGTACTTC	CASSTRERETQYF
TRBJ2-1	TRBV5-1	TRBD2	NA	TGCGCCAGCAAGACTAGCGGTTACAATGAGCAGTTCTTC	CASKTSGYNEQFF